What follows are 5 T cell receptor beta chains derived from one specimen sequenced in a study of CD4 T cells in relation to SARS-CoV-2 and coronaviruses. Repertoires were generated with immunoSEQ multiplex PCR, while TCRdb's copy carries only in-frame clones and drops some. The table records 50,000 to 70,000 clones, about 90% of them present only once. The sequenced sample consisted of naive CD4+ T cells from PBMCs. Subset given: naive CD4+ T cells isolated by negative enrichment. These receptors were obtained from an adult with COVID-19.

The chain employs TRBV7-3 and TRBJ2-1; no reliable D call. The CDR3 contains 13 residues. Germline CDR1 SGHTA, CDR2 FQGTGA. V lost 1 base and J lost 8, with 9 bases in between. The CDR3 nucleotides are TGTGCCAGCAGCTTAATACGGGCCGATGAGCAGTTCTTC. Amino acids: CASSLIRADEQFF.

V is TRBV29-1 and J is TRBJ1-1, with 7 bases fitting TRBD1. Germline CDR1 SQVTM, CDR2 ANQGSEA. Trimming cost V 6 bases and J 4 bases; bases outside gene matches: 11. The length of the CDR3 is 14 residues. DNA of the CDR3: TGCAGCGTGTCGCCAGAGGGGGCGCCCACTGAAGCTTTCTTT. Amino acids: CSVSPEGAPTEAFF.

There are a few counts of this clone. The chain joins TRBV5-6 to TRBJ1-2, with a weak D call TRBD1 (5 bases). V lost 3 bases and J 6 bases, leaving 9 bases between the germline ends. There are 12 residues in the CDR3. CDR1 and CDR2 (germline): SGHDT, YYEEEE. In DNA form, the CDR3 reads TGTGCCAGCAGCTGGGGGACGCATGGCTACACCTTC. Encoded protein: CASSWGTHGYTF.

V is TRBV30 and J is TRBJ1-1, with D perhaps matching TRBD1 (5 bases). CDR3 length: 12 residues. Trimming shortened V by 8 bases and J by 4 bases, and 14 bases separated the two germline ends. From germline, CDR1 is GTSNPN and CDR2 SVGIG (reference sequence). The CDR3 here is CAGTRVPTEAFF. CDR3 DNA sequence: TGTGCCGGGACCAGAGTGCCCACTGAAGCTTTCTTT.

The chain joins TRBV7-2 to TRBJ2-1; D tentatively reads TRBD1 or TRBD2 (5 bases each). The V gene's germline CDR1 is SGHTA and CDR2 FQGNSA. The CDR3 consists of 15 residues. V gave up 5 bases and J gave up 3 bases, with 14 bases separating them. The CDR3 DNA reads TGTGCCAGCAGCCTTACCCGGGACGGCTACAATGAGCAGTTCTTC. This sequence encodes CASSLTRDGYNEQFF.